The rows below give T cell receptor beta chains drawn from one sample of a study of cytomegalovirus exposure and HLA in healthy donors. Profiled with immunoSEQ multiplex PCR; TCRdb holds only in-frame clones, not every one. The sample holds 100,000 to 120,000 clones, roughly 13% seen once. Sequencing used PBMCs. These TCRs come from a man between 40 and 49 years old in good health and CMV-seropositive. CDR3s include the opening cysteine and the closing phenylalanine or tryptophan. Each record gives: D gene, J gene, V gene, clone size, CDR3 length, CDR3 DNA, CDR3 protein. The D gene is left open where the match is weak. Clone size is stated in some rows and not others, as once, few, many or a class when expanded.

D gene: .; J gene: TRBJ2-2; V gene: TRBV27; clone size: .; CDR3 length: 11; CDR3 DNA: TGTGCCAGTTCCCTCACCGGGGTGCTGTTTTTT; CDR3 protein: CASSLTGVLFF
D gene: .; J gene: TRBJ2-5; V gene: TRBV4-1; clone size: few; CDR3 length: 13; CDR3 DNA: TGCGCCAGCAGCCATCAGGGGAGAGAGACCCAGTACTTC; CDR3 protein: CASSHQGRETQYF
D gene: .; J gene: TRBJ2-2; V gene: TRBV10-1; clone size: few; CDR3 length: 12; CDR3 DNA: TGCGCCAGCAGTTTAAACACCGGGGAGCTGTTTTTT; CDR3 protein: CASSLNTGELFF
D gene: TRBD1; J gene: TRBJ1-5; V gene: TRBV18; clone size: few; CDR3 length: 14; CDR3 DNA: TGTGCCAGCTCTTTTGGACAGGGCAATCAGCCCCAGCATTTT; CDR3 protein: CASSFGQGNQPQHF
D gene: .; J gene: TRBJ1-2; V gene: TRBV5-1; clone size: .; CDR3 length: 12; CDR3 DNA: TGCGCCAGCAGGTTCAGTAACTATGGCTACACCTTC; CDR3 protein: CASRFSNYGYTF
D gene: .; J gene: TRBJ2-3; V gene: TRBV30; clone size: .; CDR3 length: 13; CDR3 DNA: TGTGCCTGGAGTGTGGCGAGGGTGGATACGCAGTATTTT; CDR3 protein: CAWSVARVDTQYF
D gene: .; J gene: TRBJ1-5; V gene: TRBV18; clone size: few; CDR3 length: 16; CDR3 DNA: TGTGCCAGCTCACCTCAATTAGGTGAGGTCGGTCAGCCCCAGCATTTT; CDR3 protein: CASSPQLGEVGQPQHF
D gene: TRBD2; J gene: TRBJ2-5; V gene: TRBV5-1; clone size: few; CDR3 length: 17; CDR3 DNA: TGCGCCAGCAGCTTGGCCCCCGCTAGCGGGAGTGGGGAGACCCAGTACTTC; CDR3 protein: CASSLAPASGSGETQYF
D gene: TRBD2; J gene: TRBJ2-5; V gene: TRBV6-5; clone size: once; CDR3 length: 14; CDR3 DNA: TGTGCCGGCAGTTGGGGACTAGCGCGGGAGACCCAGTACTTC; CDR3 protein: CAGSWGLARETQYF
D gene: TRBD2; J gene: TRBJ2-1; V gene: TRBV7-9; clone size: .; CDR3 length: 16; CDR3 DNA: TGTGCCAGCAGCTTAGGTTTGGCGGGAGCCTACAATGAGCAGTTCTTC; CDR3 protein: CASSLGLAGAYNEQFF
D gene: .; J gene: TRBJ2-7; V gene: TRBV27; clone size: few; CDR3 length: 16; CDR3 DNA: TGTGCCAGCAGTTTAAGGGGGGGCGGGCTAGCCTACGAGCAGTACTTC; CDR3 protein: CASSLRGGGLAYEQYF
D gene: TRBD1; J gene: TRBJ2-1; V gene: TRBV5-1; clone size: .; CDR3 length: 20; CDR3 DNA: TGCGCCAGCAGCTCTCTAGGACAGGGGCCAAGCGGGTCTGCATACAATGAGCAGTTCTTC; CDR3 protein: CASSSLGQGPSGSAYNEQFF